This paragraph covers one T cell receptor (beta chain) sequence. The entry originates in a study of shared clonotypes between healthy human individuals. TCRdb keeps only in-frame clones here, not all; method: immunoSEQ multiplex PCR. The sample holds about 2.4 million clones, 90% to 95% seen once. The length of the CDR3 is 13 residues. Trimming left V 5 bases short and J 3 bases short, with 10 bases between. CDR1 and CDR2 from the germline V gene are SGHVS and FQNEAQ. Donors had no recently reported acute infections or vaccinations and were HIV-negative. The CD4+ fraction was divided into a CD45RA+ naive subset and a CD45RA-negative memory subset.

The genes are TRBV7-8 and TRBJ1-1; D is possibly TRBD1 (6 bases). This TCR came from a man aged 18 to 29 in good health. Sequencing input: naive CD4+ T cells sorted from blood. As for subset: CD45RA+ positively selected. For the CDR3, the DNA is TGTGCCAGCAGCCTGGGGGCGCACACTGAAGCTTTCTTT. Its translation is CASSLGAHTEAFF.